The TCR beta chain under discussion was sequenced for a study of CD8+CD57+ T cells in acquired aplastic anemia. As for the study in general: An average of approximately 3.4 ug of DNA was obtained from sorted CD4+ and CD8+ cells. Study-wide results and caveats: The number of CD8+ CDR3 sequences shared by patients and controls was about 30.

The CDR3 runs 15 residues. The germline V gene has CDR1 DFQATT and CDR2 SNEGSKA (reference sequence). J gave up 4 bases and V 0 bases, and 4 bases lay outside the gene matches. CD8+CD57+ cell expansion, shown by flow cytometry, had occurred in the patients selected for sequencing. Blood came from patients not yet given any therapy. Details on this clonotype: Its antigen is as yet unknown.

TCR beta VDJ combinations and CDR3 sequences were profiled from genomic DNA. TCRdb analysed the reads with MiXCR anew, one entry per CDR3 protein. The repertoire includes approximately 190,000 distinct CDR3 sequences, around half of them detected once, and over 7.5% sits in the top ten. This TCR was sampled from a human donor with aplastic anemia. The gene calls are TRBV20-1 and TRBJ2-2, with 8 bases fitting TRBD2. Input material: sorted CD4+, CD8+, or CD8+CD57+ T cells (not recorded which) from PBMCs. In nucleotides, the CDR3 is TGCAGTGCTAGAGACGGGCGGGGGGCCACCGGGGAGCTGTTTTTT. It is translated as CSARDGRGATGELFF.